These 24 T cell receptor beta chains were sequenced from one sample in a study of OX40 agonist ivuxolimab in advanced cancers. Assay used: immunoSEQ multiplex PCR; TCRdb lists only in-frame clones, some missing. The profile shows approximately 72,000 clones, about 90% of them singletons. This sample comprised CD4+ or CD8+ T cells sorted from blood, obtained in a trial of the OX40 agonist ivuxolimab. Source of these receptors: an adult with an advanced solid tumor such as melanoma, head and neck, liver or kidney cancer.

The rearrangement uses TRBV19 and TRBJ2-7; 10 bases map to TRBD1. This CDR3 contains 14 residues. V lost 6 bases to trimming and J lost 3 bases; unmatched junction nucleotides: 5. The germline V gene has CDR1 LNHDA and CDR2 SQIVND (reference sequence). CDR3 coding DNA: TGTGCCAGTAGCCGCCGGGACAGGGGCTACGAGCAGTACTTC. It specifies CASSRRDRGYEQYF.

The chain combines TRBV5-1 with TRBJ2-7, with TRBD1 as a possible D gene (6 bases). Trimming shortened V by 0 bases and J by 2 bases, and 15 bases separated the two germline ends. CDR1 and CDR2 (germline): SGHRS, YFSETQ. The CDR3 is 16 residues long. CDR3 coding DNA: TGCGCCAGCAGCTTGGTCGCAGGGGCGCCAACCTACGAGCAGTACTTC. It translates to CASSLVAGAPTYEQYF.

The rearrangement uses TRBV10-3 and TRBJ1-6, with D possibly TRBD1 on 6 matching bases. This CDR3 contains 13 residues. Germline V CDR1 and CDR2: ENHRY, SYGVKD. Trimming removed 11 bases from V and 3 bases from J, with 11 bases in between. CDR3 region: CALRDNYNSPLHF. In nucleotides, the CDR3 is TGTGCCCTCCGGGACAACTATAATTCACCCCTCCACTTT.

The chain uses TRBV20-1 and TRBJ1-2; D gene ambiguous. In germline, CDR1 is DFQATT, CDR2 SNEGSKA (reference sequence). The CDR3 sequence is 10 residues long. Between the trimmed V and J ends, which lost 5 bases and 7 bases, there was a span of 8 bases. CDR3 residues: CSAAASGYTF. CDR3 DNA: TGCAGTGCTGCAGCGAGTGGCTACACCTTC.

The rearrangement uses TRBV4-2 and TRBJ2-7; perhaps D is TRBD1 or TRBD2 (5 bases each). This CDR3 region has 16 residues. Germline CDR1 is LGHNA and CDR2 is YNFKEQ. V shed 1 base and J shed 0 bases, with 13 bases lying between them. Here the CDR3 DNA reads TGTGCCAGCAGCCAAGTTGCCAGGGACGTCTCCTACGAGCAGTACTTC. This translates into CASSQVARDVSYEQYF.

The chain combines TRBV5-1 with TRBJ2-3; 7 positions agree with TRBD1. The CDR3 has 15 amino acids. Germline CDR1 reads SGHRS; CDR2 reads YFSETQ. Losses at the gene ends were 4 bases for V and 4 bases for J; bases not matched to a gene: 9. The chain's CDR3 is CASSIQGHPPDTQYF. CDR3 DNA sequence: TGCGCCAGCAGCATACAGGGGCACCCACCAGATACGCAGTATTTT. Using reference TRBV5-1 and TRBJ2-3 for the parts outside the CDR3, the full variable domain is KAGVTQTPRYLIKTRGQQVTLSCSPISGHRSVSWYQQTPGQGLQFLFEYFSETQRNKGNFPGRFSGRQFSNSRSEMNVSTLELGDSALYLCASSIQGHPPDTQYFGPGTRLTVL.

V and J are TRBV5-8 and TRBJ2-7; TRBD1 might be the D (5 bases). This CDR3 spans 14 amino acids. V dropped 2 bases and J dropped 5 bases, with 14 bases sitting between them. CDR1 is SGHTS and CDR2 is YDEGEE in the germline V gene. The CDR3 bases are TGTGCCAGCAGCTTACAGGTCTCAAGTAACGAGCAGTACTTC. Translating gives CASSLQVSSNEQYF. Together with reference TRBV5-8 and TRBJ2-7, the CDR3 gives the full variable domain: EAGVTQSPTHLIKTRGQQATLRCSPISGHTSVYWYQQALGLGLQFLLWYDEGEERNRGNFPPRFSGRQFPNYSSELNVNALELEDSALYLCASSLQVSSNEQYFGPGTRLTVT.

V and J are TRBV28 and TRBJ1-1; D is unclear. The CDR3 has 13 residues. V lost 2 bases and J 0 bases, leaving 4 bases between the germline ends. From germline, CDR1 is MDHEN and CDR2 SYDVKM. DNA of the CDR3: TGTGCCAGCAGTTTAAAAATGAACACTGAAGCTTTCTTT. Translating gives CASSLKMNTEAFF.

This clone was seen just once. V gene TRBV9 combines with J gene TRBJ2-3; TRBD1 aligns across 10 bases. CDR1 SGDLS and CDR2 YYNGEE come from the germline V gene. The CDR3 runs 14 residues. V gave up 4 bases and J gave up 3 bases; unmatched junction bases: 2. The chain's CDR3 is CASSRDRGTDTQYF. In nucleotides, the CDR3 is TGTGCCAGCAGCCGGGACAGGGGAACAGATACGCAGTATTTT.

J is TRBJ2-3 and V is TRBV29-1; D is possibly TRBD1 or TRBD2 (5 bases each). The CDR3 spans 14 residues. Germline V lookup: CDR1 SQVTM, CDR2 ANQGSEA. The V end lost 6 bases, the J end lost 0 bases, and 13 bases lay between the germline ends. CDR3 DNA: TGCAGCGTGGCCCAGGGACGGAGCACAGATACGCAGTATTTT. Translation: CSVAQGRSTDTQYF.

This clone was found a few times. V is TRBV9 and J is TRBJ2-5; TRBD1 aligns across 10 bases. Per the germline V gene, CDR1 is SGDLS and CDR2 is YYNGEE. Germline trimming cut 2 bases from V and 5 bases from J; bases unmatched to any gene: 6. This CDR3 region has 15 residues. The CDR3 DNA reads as TGTGCCAGCAGCGTTCCGACAGGGGGCATGGAGACCCAGTACTTC. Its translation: CASSVPTGGMETQYF. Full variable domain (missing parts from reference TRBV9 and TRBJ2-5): DSGVTQTPKHLITATGQRVTLRCSPRSGDLSVYWYQQSLDQGLQFLIQYYNGEERAKGNILERFSAQQFPDLHSELNLSSLELGDSALYFCASSVPTGGMETQYFGPGTRLLVL.

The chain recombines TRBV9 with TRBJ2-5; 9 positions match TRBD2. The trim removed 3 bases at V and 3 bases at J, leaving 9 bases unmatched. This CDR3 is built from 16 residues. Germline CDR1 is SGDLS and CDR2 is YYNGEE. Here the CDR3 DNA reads TGTGCCAGCAGCGCTGCCTGGACTAGCGCCGAAGAGACCCAGTACTTC. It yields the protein CASSAAWTSAEETQYF.

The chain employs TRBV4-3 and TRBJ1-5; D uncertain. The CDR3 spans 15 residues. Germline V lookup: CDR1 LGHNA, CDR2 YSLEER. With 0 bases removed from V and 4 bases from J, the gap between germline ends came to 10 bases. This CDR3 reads CASSQEVSGNQPQHF. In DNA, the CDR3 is TGCGCCAGCAGCCAAGAGGTATCCGGGAATCAGCCCCAGCATTTT.

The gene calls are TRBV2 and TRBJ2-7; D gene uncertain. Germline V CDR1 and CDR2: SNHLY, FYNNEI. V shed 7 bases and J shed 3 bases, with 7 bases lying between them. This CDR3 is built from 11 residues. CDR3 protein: CASTVFYEQYF. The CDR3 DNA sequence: TGTGCCAGCACGGTATTCTACGAGCAGTACTTC.

CDR3 protein: CASGAFAGNTIYF. The DNA for the CDR3 is TGTGCCAGTGGGGCATTCGCAGGAAACACCATATATTTT. The rearrangement uses TRBV19 and TRBJ1-3; the D gene is possibly TRBD1 (5 bases). Germline loops: CDR1 LNHDA, CDR2 SQIVND (reference sequence). The CDR3 has 13 amino acids. V shed 8 bases and J shed 4 bases, with 12 bases lying between them.

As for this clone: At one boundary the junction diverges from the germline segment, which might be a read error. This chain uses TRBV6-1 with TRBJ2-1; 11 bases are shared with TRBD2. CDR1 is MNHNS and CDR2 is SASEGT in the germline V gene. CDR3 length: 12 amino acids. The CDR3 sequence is CASMASGGFRVF. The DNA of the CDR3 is TGTGCCAGCATGGCTAGCGGGGGGTTCAGGGTCTTC.

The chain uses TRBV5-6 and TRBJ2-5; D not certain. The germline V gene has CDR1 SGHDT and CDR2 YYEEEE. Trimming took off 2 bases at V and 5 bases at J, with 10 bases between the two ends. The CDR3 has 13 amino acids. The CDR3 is CASSFGLGETQYF. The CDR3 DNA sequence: TGTGCCAGCAGCTTCGGGTTGGGGGAGACCCAGTACTTC.

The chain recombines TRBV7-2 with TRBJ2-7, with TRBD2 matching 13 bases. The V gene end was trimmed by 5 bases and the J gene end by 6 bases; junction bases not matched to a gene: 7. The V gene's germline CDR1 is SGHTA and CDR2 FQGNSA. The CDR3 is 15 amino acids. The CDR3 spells CASSPRTSGRSEQYF. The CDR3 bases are TGTGCCAGCAGCCCCAGGACTAGCGGGAGAAGCGAGCAGTACTTC.

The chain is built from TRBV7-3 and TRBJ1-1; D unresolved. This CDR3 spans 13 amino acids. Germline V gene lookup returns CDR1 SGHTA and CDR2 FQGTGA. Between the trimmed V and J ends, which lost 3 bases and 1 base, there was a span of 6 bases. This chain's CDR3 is CASSFGGNTEAFF. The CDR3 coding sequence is TGTGCCAGCAGCTTCGGTGGGAACACTGAAGCTTTCTTT.

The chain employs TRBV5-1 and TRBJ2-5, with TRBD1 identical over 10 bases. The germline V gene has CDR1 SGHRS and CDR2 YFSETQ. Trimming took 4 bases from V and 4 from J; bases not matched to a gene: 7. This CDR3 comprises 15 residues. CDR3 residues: CASSGTGVQRETQYF. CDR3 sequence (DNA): TGCGCCAGCAGCGGGACAGGGGTCCAGCGAGAGACCCAGTACTTC.

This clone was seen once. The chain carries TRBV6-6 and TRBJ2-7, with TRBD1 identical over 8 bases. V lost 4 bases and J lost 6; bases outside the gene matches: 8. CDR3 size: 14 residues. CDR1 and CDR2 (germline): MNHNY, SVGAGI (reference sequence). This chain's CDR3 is CASSSANRGVEQYF. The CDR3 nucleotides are TGTGCCAGCAGTTCAGCCAACAGGGGGGTCGAGCAGTACTTC.

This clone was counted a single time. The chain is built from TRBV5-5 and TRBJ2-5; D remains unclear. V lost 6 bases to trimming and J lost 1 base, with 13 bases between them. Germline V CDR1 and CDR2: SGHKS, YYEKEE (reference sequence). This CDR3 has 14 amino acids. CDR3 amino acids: CASTSVFGQETQYF. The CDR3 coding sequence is TGTGCCAGCACCTCAGTATTCGGCCAAGAGACCCAGTACTTC. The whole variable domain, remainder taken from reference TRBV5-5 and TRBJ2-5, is DAGVTQSPTHLIKTRGQQVTLRCSPISGHKSVSWYQQVLGQGPQFIFQYYEKEERGRGNFPDRFSARQFPNYSSELNVNALLLGDSALYLCASTSVFGQETQYFGPGTRLLVL.

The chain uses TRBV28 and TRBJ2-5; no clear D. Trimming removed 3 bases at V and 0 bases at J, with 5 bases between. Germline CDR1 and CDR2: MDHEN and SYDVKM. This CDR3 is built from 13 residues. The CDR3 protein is CASSFGNQETQYF. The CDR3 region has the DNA TGTGCCAGCAGTTTTGGAAACCAAGAGACCCAGTACTTC. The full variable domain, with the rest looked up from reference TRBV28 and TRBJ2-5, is DVKVTQSSRYLVKRTGEKVFLECVQDMDHENMFWYRQDPGLGLRLIYFSYDVKMKEKGDIPEGYSVSREKKERFSLILESASTNQTSMYLCASSFGNQETQYFGPGTRLLVL.

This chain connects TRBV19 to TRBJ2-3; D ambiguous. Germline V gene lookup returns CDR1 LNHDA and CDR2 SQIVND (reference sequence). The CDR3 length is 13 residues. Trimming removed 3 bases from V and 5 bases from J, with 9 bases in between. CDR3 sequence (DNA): TGTGCCAGTAGTATTGCGGCGGTAGATACGCAGTATTTT. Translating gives CASSIAAVDTQYF.